The entry below gives a single T cell receptor beta chain sequence along with its context. Its antigen is unknown. The CDR3 runs to 16 residues. Germline V gives CDR1 SGHRS, CDR2 YFSETQ. Trimming pared 4 bases from V and 2 bases from J, leaving 13 bases between. The data belong to a study of T cell responses to AZD1222 COVID-19 vaccine. Whole-study results and caveats: Distributed over spike, vaccine-associated CD4 TCRs predominated at 160-218 and 743-854. The peak T cell response came first, and repertoires were sampled only after it. Females outnumbered males among donors, who were mostly white British; clonal diversity was possibly underestimated.

Only in-frame clones appear in the TCRdb table, and some are missing; sequencing was by immunoSEQ multiplex PCR. The data show some 100,000 clones, about 86% seen once. The receptor comes from an adult in good health. This chain connects TRBV5-1 to TRBJ2-6, with D tentatively TRBD1 (6 bases). Sample: peripheral blood, taken on day 0 of AZD1222 vaccination. CDR3 sequence: CASSDPTGTGANVLTF. The CDR3 nucleotides read TGCGCCAGCAGCGACCCTACAGGGACTGGGGCCAACGTCCTGACTTTC.